This T cell receptor (beta chain) was retrieved from a study of blood T cell repertoires in COVID-19. Study summary: Acute and convalescent COVID-19 samples came from the United States, Italy and Spain. T cells, B-cell-depleted T cells, or PBMCs supplied cDNA or gDNA.

Per the original methods: Quantification of nucleated cells was approximated via reference gene primer amplification. Sequencing used immunoSEQ multiplex PCR; TCRdb keeps in-frame clones, though not all of them. V and J calls and clone size come straight from that table; D and trimming were deduced from the DNA. The data show 11,000 to 15,000 clones, less than 95% seen once. This CDR3 spans 14 amino acids. V lost 3 bases, J lost 6 bases, and 5 bases stayed unmatched. Germline CDR1 reads MDHEN; CDR2 reads SYDVKM. The V call is TRBV28, the J call TRBJ1-5, with 7 bases aligning to TRBD1. The sequenced material came from peripheral blood. The TCR sequence derives from a human donor in a cohort sampled during active COVID-19. CDR3 coding DNA: TGTGCCAGCAGTTTCCCGGACAGGTTTCAGCCCCAGCATTTT. It is translated as CASSFPDRFQPQHF.